Listed here are 13 T cell receptor beta chains from one sample, sequenced in a study of shared clonotypes between healthy human individuals (TCRdb year 2020). To prepare the library, the immunoSEQ multiplex PCR assay was applied. Not all clones reach the TCRdb copy of this immuneACCESS table, which keeps in-frame sequences only. Checked studies attribute under half of the gap to unresolved V genes and leave the rest unexplained. The sample table holds roughly 2,500,000 clones, of which 93% were seen once. The ten largest clones capture 0.36% of the sample. The source material was naive CD4+ T cells from PBMCs. The cell subset or site tag for this specimen amounts to: CD45RA+ positively selected. These receptors were obtained from a man between 18 and 35 years old in good health. Some clones in this sample may be carry-over from other donors' samples.

The V gene is TRBV7-9, the J gene TRBJ1-1, with D possibly being TRBD1 (5 bases). Germline V gives CDR1 SEHNR, CDR2 FQNEAQ (reference sequence). Trimming removed 2 bases from V and 3 bases from J, with 19 bases in between. The CDR3 is 17 residues long. The CDR3 nucleotides read TGTGCCAGCAGCTTACAAATGGGACCGTCCAGGGACACTGAAGCTTTCTTT. As protein: CASSLQMGPSRDTEAFF. Variable domain in full (rest from reference TRBV7-9 and TRBJ1-1): DTGVSQNPRHKITKRGQNVTFRCDPISEHNRLYWYRQTLGQGPEFLTYFQNEAQLEKSRLLSDRFSAERPKGSFSTLEIQRTEQGDSAMYLCASSLQMGPSRDTEAFFGQGTRLTVV.

This chain connects TRBV28 to TRBJ1-5; D not certain. Trimming took 4 bases from V and 4 from J, leaving 11 bases between them. Germline CDR1 and CDR2: MDHEN and SYDVKM. The CDR3 sequence is 14 residues long. Here the CDR3 reads CASSSKLGNQPQHF. CDR3 nucleotide sequence: TGTGCCAGCAGTTCCAAATTGGGGAATCAGCCCCAGCATTTT.

The chain uses TRBV5-1 and TRBJ2-1; no reliable D call. Trimming took 0 bases from V and 6 from J, leaving 19 bases between them. Germline-derived CDR1 and CDR2 are SGHRS and YFSETQ. The CDR3 covers 17 residues. The CDR3 sequence: CASSLAGGLSGGNEQFF. The CDR3, as DNA: TGCGCCAGCAGCTTGGCGGGCGGCCTCTCGGGTGGCAATGAGCAGTTCTTC.

J is TRBJ2-7 and V is TRBV9; TRBD1 matches at 7 bases. The germline CDR1 and CDR2 sequences are SGDLS and YYNGEE. V shed 0 bases, J shed 6 bases, and the junction held 12 bases outside the gene matches. The CDR3 consists of 16 residues. DNA for the CDR3: TGTGCCAGCAGCGTAGCCCTTGGGACAGTAGTCCGCGAGCAGTACTTC. Its translation is CASSVALGTVVREQYF. Full variable domain (rest looked up from reference TRBV9 and TRBJ2-7): DSGVTQTPKHLITATGQRVTLRCSPRSGDLSVYWYQQSLDQGLQFLIQYYNGEERAKGNILERFSAQQFPDLHSELNLSSLELGDSALYFCASSVALGTVVREQYFGPGTRLTVT.

The DNA of the CDR3 is TGTGCCAGCAGCGTAGGCCCTCTGCGACAGGGAAGAGAAGGCTACACCTTC. As protein: CASSVGPLRQGREGYTF. The chain is built from TRBV9 and TRBJ1-2; 7 bases line up with TRBD1. Germline V gene data show CDR1 as SGDLS and CDR2 as YYNGEE. The V segment lost 0 bases and the J segment 8 bases; nucleotides outside the gene matches: 16. There are 17 residues in the CDR3.

This clone has just a few counts. The V call is TRBV30, the J call TRBJ1-2; D may be TRBD1 (5 bases). This CDR3 has 12 residues. Germline lookup yields CDR1 GTSNPN and CDR2 SVGIG (reference sequence). The germline V and J ends were trimmed by 3 bases and 4 bases, with 9 bases remaining between them. This chain's CDR3 is CAWSRAGYGYTF. The CDR3 DNA is TGTGCCTGGAGCAGGGCTGGCTATGGCTACACCTTC.

The CDR3 here is CASSATGAPIYGYTF. For the CDR3, the DNA is TGTGCCAGCTCAGCGACAGGGGCGCCTATCTATGGCTACACCTTC. This chain uses TRBV18 with TRBJ1-2; 8 positions match TRBD1. Losses at the gene ends were 5 bases for V and 4 bases for J; bases not matched to a gene: 9. The CDR3 spans 15 residues. Germline V gene data show CDR1 as KGHSH and CDR2 as LQKENI.

The chain links TRBV7-8 to TRBJ2-1, with 9 nucleotides matching TRBD2. The CDR3 runs 18 residues. The ends lost 4 bases at V and 6 bases at J; junction bases unmatched: 16. The germline V gene has CDR1 SGHVS and CDR2 FQNEAQ. Here the CDR3 DNA reads TGTGCCAGCAGCTCCCCATTGAGGGTTAGCGGGAGATCCAATGAGCAGTTCTTC. This translates into CASSSPLRVSGRSNEQFF. Complete variable domain (other parts from reference TRBV7-8 and TRBJ2-1): GAGVSQSPRYKVAKRGQDVALRCDPISGHVSLFWYQQALGQGPEFLTYFQNEAQLDKSGLPSDRFFAERPEGSVSTLKIQRTQQEDSAVYLCASSSPLRVSGRSNEQFFGPGTRLTVL.

The rearrangement uses TRBV6-1 and TRBJ1-1; weak D call: TRBD1 (5 bases). Trimming took off 6 bases at V and 7 bases at J, with 15 bases between the two ends. Germline V CDR1 and CDR2: MNHNS, SASEGT. The CDR3 runs to 13 residues. CDR3 in amino acids: CASSGMVTVEAFF. In DNA, the CDR3 is TGTGCCAGCAGCGGGATGGTGACAGTTGAAGCTTTCTTT.

This clone was counted between two and nine times. Other DNA sequences in this sample translate to the same CDR3. The V and J genes are TRBV2 and TRBJ2-7; maybe TRBD2 (5 bases). V was pared by 3 bases and J by 7 bases, with 7 bases between. In germline, CDR1 is SNHLY, CDR2 FYNNEI. This CDR3 spans 11 amino acids. The CDR3 DNA reads TGTGCCAGCAGTGACCGCGGGGAGCAGTACTTC. It is translated as CASSDRGEQYF.

V and J are TRBV7-9 and TRBJ1-1, with D unclear. This CDR3 spans 13 amino acids. CDR1 is SEHNR, CDR2 FQNEAQ, per germline (reference sequence). The ends were cut back, 3 bases at V and 4 bases at J, with 9 bases in the middle. The DNA for the CDR3 is TGTGCCAGCAGCTTTGAGGTTTCCACTGAAGCTTTCTTT. Residues: CASSFEVSTEAFF.

This chain joins TRBV5-1 and TRBJ2-1; 9 bases map to TRBD2. The CDR3 loop spans 16 amino acids. Per the germline V gene, CDR1 is SGHRS and CDR2 is YFSETQ. V lost 0 bases, J lost 10 bases, and 11 bases stayed unmatched. The CDR3 nucleotides are TGCGCCAGCAGCTTGGAAGCTAGCGGGACCGCAGAAGAGCAGTTCTTC. It specifies CASSLEASGTAEEQFF.

The CDR3 DNA reads as TGTGCCTGGAGAAGCCCCGGGGCCAACGTCCTGACTTTC. Translation: CAWRSPGANVLTF. This sequence joins TRBV30 and TRBJ2-6, with D unresolved. V gave up 3 bases and J gave up 4 bases, with 7 bases separating them. This CDR3 spans 13 amino acids. Germline CDR1 GTSNPN, CDR2 SVGIG (reference sequence). Complete variable domain (other parts from reference TRBV30 and TRBJ2-6): SQTIHQWPATLVQPVGSPLSLECTVEGTSNPNLYWYRQAAGRGLQLLFYSVGIGQISSEVPQNLSASRPQDRQFILSSKKLLLSDSGFYLCAWRSPGANVLTFGAGSRLTVL.